A single sample is the source of the 16 T cell receptor beta chains below, sequenced in a study of blood T cell repertoires in COVID-19. Here immunoSEQ multiplex PCR was the method, and the copy in TCRdb shows in-frame clones only, minus some. Found here are 250,000 to 300,000 clones, roughly 80% of them singletons; the top ten hold about 5%. The sequenced material came from PBMCs or T cells enriched from blood (not recorded which). The receptors here all came from a man aged 35-49 years who had been exposed to COVID-19.

V gene TRBV30 combines with J gene TRBJ1-3; no clear D gene. This CDR3 contains 13 residues. The V end lost 3 bases, the J end lost 0 bases, and 6 bases lay between the germline ends. Germline CDR1 is GTSNPN and CDR2 is SVGIG (reference sequence). The CDR3 is CAWSRSSGNTIYF. The DNA of the CDR3 is TGTGCCTGGAGCCGGTCCTCTGGAAACACCATATATTTT.

The V and J genes are TRBV10-3 and TRBJ2-4, with 14 bases aligning to TRBD2. The CDR3 covers 18 residues. V shed 10 bases and J 5 bases; nucleotides not matched to a gene: 16. Germline CDR1 is ENHRY and CDR2 is SYGVKD. For the CDR3, the DNA is TGTGCCACGTGGCCCGGACTAGCGGGAGGTCGGCGGGAAAACATTCAGTACTTC. This translates into CATWPGLAGGRRENIQYF.

The CDR3 spells CASSLAGGLGETQYF. The CDR3 nucleotides are TGCGCCAGCAGCTTGGCGGGGGGACTAGGGGAGACCCAGTACTTC. The chain employs TRBV5-1 and TRBJ2-5; 8 bases fit TRBD2. Germline V gene lookup returns CDR1 SGHRS and CDR2 YFSETQ. CDR3 length: 15 residues. J gave up 5 bases and V 0 bases, and 6 bases lay outside the gene matches.

This clone was found a few times. The V and J genes are TRBV7-2 and TRBJ2-6; no clear D gene. Germline loops: CDR1 SGHTA, CDR2 FQGNSA. CDR3 length: 15 residues. Trimming removed 2 bases at V and 0 bases at J, with 5 bases between. This chain's CDR3 is CASSLWSSGANVLTF. CDR3 DNA: TGTGCCAGCAGCTTATGGAGCTCTGGGGCCAACGTCCTGACTTTC.

The V call is TRBV5-1, the J call TRBJ2-7; 8 nucleotides match TRBD2. CDR1 and CDR2 from the germline V gene are SGHRS and YFSETQ. This CDR3 is 14 amino acids long. The J segment lost 5 bases and the V segment lost 2 bases, leaving 6 bases of the junction unmatched. The CDR3 bases are TGCGCCAGCAGCTTAGCGGGAGTTTTTCACGAGCAGTACTTC. This codes for CASSLAGVFHEQYF.

V usage is TRBV5-1 and J usage is TRBJ2-1; the match to TRBD2 covers 11 bases. The junction had 9 bases not matched to a gene; V was cut back by 4 bases and J by 9 bases. The germline gives CDR1 SGHRS, CDR2 YFSETQ. This CDR3 region has 15 residues. This CDR3 is CASSPGTSGVSEQFF. CDR3 DNA: TGCGCCAGCAGCCCTGGGACTAGCGGAGTTAGTGAGCAGTTCTTC.

The V call is TRBV12-5, the J call TRBJ2-1; D is perhaps TRBD1 (5 bases). The CDR3 contains 19 residues. The ends were cut back, 0 bases at V and 9 bases at J, with 27 bases in the middle. Germline loops: CDR1 LGHNT, CDR2 FRNRAP. In DNA form, the CDR3 reads TGTGCTAGTGGTTTGGTACACGGTCTCGCGGTCGGCATTAGGGGTGAGCAGTTCTTC. It is translated as CASGLVHGLAVGIRGEQFF.

This rearrangement joins TRBV9 to TRBJ2-4, with 9 bases fitting TRBD1. From germline, CDR1 is SGDLS and CDR2 YYNGEE. This CDR3 is built from 13 residues. After removal of 6 bases from V and 5 bases from J, the junction contained 3 bases not matched to a gene. The CDR3 DNA reads as TGTGCCAGCAACCGACAGGGGGAAAACATTCAGTACTTC. It is translated as CASNRQGENIQYF.

Only one count was recorded for this clone. The rearrangement uses TRBV5-1 and TRBJ1-1, with 8 positions matching TRBD1. Germline assignment: CDR1 SGHRS and CDR2 YFSETQ. J was trimmed by 7 bases and V by 4 bases; bases with no gene match: 9. This CDR3 comprises 14 residues. The CDR3 loop reads CASSQHGQGDEAFF. Written as DNA, the CDR3 is TGCGCCAGCAGCCAACACGGACAGGGCGATGAAGCTTTCTTT.

This sequence joins TRBV5-1 and TRBJ2-1, with 9 positions matching TRBD1. Germline CDR1 SGHRS, CDR2 YFSETQ. CDR3 size: 18 residues. Germline trimming cut 2 bases from V and 6 bases from J; bases unmatched to any gene: 15. The CDR3 sequence: CASSLLAGTGPPGNEQFF. The DNA of the CDR3 is TGCGCCAGCAGCTTATTGGCGGGGACAGGGCCCCCAGGCAATGAGCAGTTCTTC.

The chain couples TRBV29-1 to TRBJ2-3; possibly TRBD1 for D (5 bases). This CDR3 is 13 amino acids long. Trimming left V 5 bases short and J 2 bases short, with 11 bases between. Germline V gene lookup returns CDR1 SQVTM and CDR2 ANQGSEA. The CDR3 spells CSVQGDLTDTQYF. In DNA, the CDR3 is TGCAGCGTTCAGGGCGACCTCACAGATACGCAGTATTTT.

This clone was counted once. This chain joins TRBV18 and TRBJ1-2; no clear D gene. V was trimmed by 4 bases and J by 6 bases, leaving 21 bases between them. Germline lookup yields CDR1 KGHSH and CDR2 LQKENI. The length of the CDR3 is 16 residues. CDR3 DNA: TGTGCCAGCTCACAACGTGGGCCCCCTATGGTGGATGGCTACACCTTC. Its translation: CASSQRGPPMVDGYTF.

The chain links TRBV7-9 to TRBJ2-2; no definite D call. Germline CDR1 SEHNR, CDR2 FQNEAQ (reference sequence). This CDR3 has 10 residues. V gave up 10 bases and J gave up 7 bases, with 7 bases separating them. Here the CDR3 DNA reads TGTGCCACTATCGTCGGGGAGCTGTTTTTT. Its translation: CATIVGELFF.

The J gene is TRBJ2-3, the V gene TRBV5-1; a possible D gene is TRBD1 (6 bases). Looked up from germline, CDR1 is SGHRS and CDR2 is YFSETQ. V lost 2 bases and J lost 2, with 9 bases in between. CDR3 length equals 14 residues. This CDR3 is CASSLRQDTDTQYF. In nucleotides, the CDR3 is TGCGCCAGCAGCTTAAGACAGGACACAGATACGCAGTATTTT.

The rearrangement joins TRBV11-3 to TRBJ1-1; D uncertain. Between the trimmed V and J ends, which lost 5 bases and 2 bases, there was a span of 9 bases. Germline V lookup: CDR1 SGHNT, CDR2 YENEEA. This CDR3 is built from 13 residues. The CDR3 loop reads CASSTRLNTEAFF. The CDR3 nucleotides are TGTGCCAGCAGCACCCGACTCAACACTGAAGCTTTCTTT.

This chain links TRBV24-1 with TRBJ1-1, with 8 nucleotides matching TRBD1. The CDR3 totals 15 residues. V gave up 1 base and J gave up 6 bases; unmatched junction bases: 6. Germline assignment: CDR1 KGHDR and CDR2 SFDVKD. CDR3 nucleotides: TGTGCCACCAGTGATTTTGCAGGGGGCAAATCTGAAGCTTTCTTT. It yields the protein CATSDFAGGKSEAFF.